This passage covers 2 T cell receptor beta chains from one sample sequenced in a study of blood T cell repertoires in COVID-19. The table came from immunoSEQ multiplex PCR; TCRdb's copy has only in-frame clones and leaves some out. The data hold over 60,000 clones, with about 92% observed a single time. Sequencing used peripheral blood. These receptors originate from a woman aged 80 or older with active or convalescent COVID-19.

The CDR3 protein is CASSQGVARQDHYEQYF. The CDR3 DNA follows: TGTGCCAGCAGCCAAGGAGTGGCGCGACAGGACCACTACGAGCAGTACTTC. The J gene is TRBJ2-7, the V gene TRBV3-1 (or the pseudogene TRBV3-2); D might be TRBD1 (6 bases). Germline-derived CDR1 and CDR2 are LGHDT and YNNKEL (reference sequence). This CDR3 region has 17 residues. Trimming left V 1 base short and J 3 bases short, with 19 bases between.

The V and J genes are TRBV2 and TRBJ2-5; 9 positions agree with TRBD2. After removal of 7 bases from V and 4 bases from J, the junction contained 7 bases not matched to a gene. This CDR3 spans 14 amino acids. Per germline, CDR1 SNHLY and CDR2 FYNNEI. The CDR3 reads CASTIGGLAETQYF. DNA of the CDR3: TGTGCCAGCACCATCGGGGGACTAGCAGAGACCCAGTACTTC. The entire variable domain, with the rest obtained from reference TRBV2 and TRBJ2-5, is as follows: EPEVTQTPSHQVTQMGQEVILRCVPISNHLYFYWYRQILGQKVEFLVSFYNNEISEKSEIFDDQFSVERPDGSNFTLKIRSTKLEDSAMYFCASTIGGLAETQYFGPGTRLLVL.